Listed below are T cell receptor beta chains from one sample, sequenced in a study of early T cells in non-severe SARS-CoV-2 infection. TCRdb analysed the 5' RACE reads with MiXCR anew, one entry per CDR3 protein. Here the sample spans approximately 31,000 distinct CDR3 sequences, around 5.8% being singletons. The source material was whole blood. The receptors were sampled from an adult who was a healthcare worker with PCR-confirmed SARS-CoV-2 infection or an uninfected control (not recorded which). CDR3s include the opening cysteine and the closing phenylalanine or tryptophan. The order of the fields is V gene, J gene, clone size, D gene, CDR3 DNA, CDR3 protein. A D gene is named only where the DNA matches it firmly. Not every row has a clone size; where given, it reads once, few, many or a size class.

TRBV29-1	TRBJ2-7	many	TRBD2	TGCAGCGCCCTACTAGCGGCAGGCCCCTACGAGCAGTACTTC	CSALLAAGPYEQYF
TRBV7-3	TRBJ2-6	few	-	TGTGCCAGCAGCTTAGGCCGGGGGGCCGGTGGGGCCAACGTCCTGACTTTC	CASSLGRGAGGANVLTF
TRBV11-2	TRBJ2-3	many	-	TGTGCCAGCAGCTTACAGGGTAGCCCGGGGACAGATACGCAGTATTTT	CASSLQGSPGTDTQYF
TRBV4-2	TRBJ1-3	medium-sized	-	TGTGCCAGCAGCCAAGAAGGAAACACCATATATTTT	CASSQEGNTIYF
TRBV25-1	TRBJ2-1	-	TRBD2	TGTGCCAGCAGTGGCTCTAGCGGCAATGAGCAGTTCTTC	CASSGSSGNEQFF
TRBV29-1	TRBJ2-4	few	-	TGCAGCGTGCAGGGGGGCCGAGGCAAAAACATTCAGTACTTC	CSVQGGRGKNIQYF
TRBV29-1	TRBJ1-2	many	-	TGCAGCGTTGCCGGGGAATATGGCTACACCTTC	CSVAGEYGYTF
TRBV3-1	TRBJ2-5	many	-	TGTGCCAGCAGCCGGCTGGAGACCCAGTACTTC	CASSRLETQYF
TRBV7-2	TRBJ2-3	once	TRBD2	TGTGCCAGCAGCAGCGGGGCAGATACGCGGTATTTT	CASSSGADTRYF
TRBV7-3	TRBJ2-3	few	-	TGTGCCAGCAGCCCCCGACAGGAATCGGATACGCAGTATTTT	CASSPRQESDTQYF
TRBV12-3/TRBV12-4	TRBJ1-6	few	TRBD1	TGTGCCAGCAGTGGACAGGGCGAACCACCCCTCCACTTT	CASSGQGEPPLHF
TRBV6-2/TRBV6-3	TRBJ1-2	many	TRBD1	TGTGCCAGCAGTCACCGCCGGGACAGGGGGCTGGTTAACTATGGCTACACCTTC	CASSHRRDRGLVNYGYTF
TRBV11-3	TRBJ2-1	-	TRBD2	TGTGCCAGCAGCTTGCGACTAGCGGGCCCCTACAATGAGCAGTTCTTC	CASSLRLAGPYNEQFF
TRBV27	TRBJ2-7	many	TRBD1	TGTGCCAGCAGTGGGACAGGACCCCTGGAGCAGTACTTC	CASSGTGPLEQYF
TRBV6-4	TRBJ2-1	many	-	TGTGCCAGCAGCCCGGACTCGCCACCTTATGAGCAGTTCTTC	CASSPDSPPYEQFF
TRBV6-5	TRBJ2-1	many	-	TGTGCCAGCAGTTACCGTCGACAGAATGAGCAGTTCTTC	CASSYRRQNEQFF
TRBV7-8	TRBJ2-5	few	-	TGTGCCAGCAGCCAAACCCAAACTAGTCGGATGCAAGAGACCCAGTACTTC	CASSQTQTSRMQETQYF
TRBV20-1	TRBJ2-7	many	-	TGCAGTGCTAGACAGGGCTACGAGCAGTACTTC	CSARQGYEQYF
TRBV20-1	TRBJ1-5	-	TRBD1	TGCAGTGCTACCGGGACAGAGATAAATCAGCCCCAGCATTTT	CSATGTEINQPQHF
TRBV7-2	TRBJ2-3	many	-	TGTGCCAGCAGCCCGAGCCCGGGAGATACGCAGTATTTT	CASSPSPGDTQYF
TRBV5-1	TRBJ2-2	many	TRBD1	TGCGCCAGCAGCGGAACCGACAGGGGGTCCAACGGGGAGCTGTTTTTT	CASSGTDRGSNGELFF
TRBV18	TRBJ2-2	many	TRBD2	TGTGCCAGCTCTTTTCGGGAGGCCGCGAACACCGGGGAGCTGTTTTTT	CASSFREAANTGELFF
TRBV7-9	TRBJ1-1	many	-	TGTGCCAGCAGCTTAGTACAGAGTGACACTGAAGCTTTCTTT	CASSLVQSDTEAFF
TRBV7-6	TRBJ2-2	few	TRBD2	TGTGCCAGCAGCCCTCGGACTAGCGGGTTCAACACCGGGGAGCTGTTTTTT	CASSPRTSGFNTGELFF
TRBV11-3	TRBJ2-6	-	-	TGTGCCAGCAGCCCACCTGACACCCGGTTGTCTGGGGCCAACGTCCTGACTTTC	CASSPPDTRLSGANVLTF
TRBV6-2/TRBV6-3	TRBJ2-3	many	TRBD2	TGTGCCAGCAGCTGGACTAGCGGGAGTCCTCGCACAGATACGCAGTATTTT	CASSWTSGSPRTDTQYF
TRBV6-2/TRBV6-3	TRBJ2-5	many	-	TGTGCCAGCAGTTACGGACACCTACAAGAGACCCAGTACTTC	CASSYGHLQETQYF
TRBV19	TRBJ1-5	many	TRBD1	TGTGCCACCGCCGGGACAGGCGGAAATCAGCCCCAGCATTTT	CATAGTGGNQPQHF